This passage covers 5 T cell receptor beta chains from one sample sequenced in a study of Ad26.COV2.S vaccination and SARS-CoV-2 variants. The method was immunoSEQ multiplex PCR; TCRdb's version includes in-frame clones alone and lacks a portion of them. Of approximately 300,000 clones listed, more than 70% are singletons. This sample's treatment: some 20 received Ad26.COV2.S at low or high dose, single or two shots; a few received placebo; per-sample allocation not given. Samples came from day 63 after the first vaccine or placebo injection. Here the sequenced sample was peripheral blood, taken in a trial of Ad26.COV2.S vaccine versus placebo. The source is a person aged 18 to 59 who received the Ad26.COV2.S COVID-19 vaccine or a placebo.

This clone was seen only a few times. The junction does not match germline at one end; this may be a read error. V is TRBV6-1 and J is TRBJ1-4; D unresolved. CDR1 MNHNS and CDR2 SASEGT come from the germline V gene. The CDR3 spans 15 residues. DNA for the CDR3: TGTGCCAGCAGGGAAGGACCGGCAACTAATGAAAAACTGTTTTTT. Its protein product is CASREGPATNEKLFF.

The CDR3 loop is CASRGEAVYGYTF. The CDR3 DNA follows: TGTGCCAGCAGGGGAGAGGCGGTCTATGGCTACACCTTC. The chain carries TRBV11-1 and TRBJ1-2; D gene uncertain. Trimming removed 6 bases at V and 4 bases at J, with 12 bases between. The germline V gene encodes CDR1 SGHAT and CDR2 FQDESV (reference sequence). CDR3 length: 13 residues.

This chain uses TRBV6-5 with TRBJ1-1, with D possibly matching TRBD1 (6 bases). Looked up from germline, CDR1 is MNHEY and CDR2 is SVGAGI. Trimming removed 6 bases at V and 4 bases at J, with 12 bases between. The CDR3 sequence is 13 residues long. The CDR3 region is CASSSGQFTEAFF. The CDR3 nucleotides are TGTGCCAGCAGCTCTGGACAGTTCACTGAAGCTTTCTTT.

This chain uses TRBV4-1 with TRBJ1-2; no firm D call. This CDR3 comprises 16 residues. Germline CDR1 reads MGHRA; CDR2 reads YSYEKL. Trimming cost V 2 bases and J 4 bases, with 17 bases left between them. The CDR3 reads CASSQPLRGSGYGYTF. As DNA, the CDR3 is TGCGCCAGCAGCCAACCGTTAAGAGGGAGCGGCTATGGCTACACCTTC.

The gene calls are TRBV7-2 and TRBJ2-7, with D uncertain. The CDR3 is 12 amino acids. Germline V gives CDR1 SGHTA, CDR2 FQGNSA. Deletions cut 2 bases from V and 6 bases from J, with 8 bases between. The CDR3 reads CASSLLLAEQYF. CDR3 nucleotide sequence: TGTGCCAGCAGCTTATTGTTGGCCGAGCAGTACTTC. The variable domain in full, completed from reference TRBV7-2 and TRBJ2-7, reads GAGVSQSPSNKVTEKGKDVELRCDPISGHTALYWYRQSLGQGLEFLIYFQGNSAPDKSGLPSDRFSAERTGGSVSTLTIQRTQQEDSAVYLCASSLLLAEQYFGPGTRLTVT.